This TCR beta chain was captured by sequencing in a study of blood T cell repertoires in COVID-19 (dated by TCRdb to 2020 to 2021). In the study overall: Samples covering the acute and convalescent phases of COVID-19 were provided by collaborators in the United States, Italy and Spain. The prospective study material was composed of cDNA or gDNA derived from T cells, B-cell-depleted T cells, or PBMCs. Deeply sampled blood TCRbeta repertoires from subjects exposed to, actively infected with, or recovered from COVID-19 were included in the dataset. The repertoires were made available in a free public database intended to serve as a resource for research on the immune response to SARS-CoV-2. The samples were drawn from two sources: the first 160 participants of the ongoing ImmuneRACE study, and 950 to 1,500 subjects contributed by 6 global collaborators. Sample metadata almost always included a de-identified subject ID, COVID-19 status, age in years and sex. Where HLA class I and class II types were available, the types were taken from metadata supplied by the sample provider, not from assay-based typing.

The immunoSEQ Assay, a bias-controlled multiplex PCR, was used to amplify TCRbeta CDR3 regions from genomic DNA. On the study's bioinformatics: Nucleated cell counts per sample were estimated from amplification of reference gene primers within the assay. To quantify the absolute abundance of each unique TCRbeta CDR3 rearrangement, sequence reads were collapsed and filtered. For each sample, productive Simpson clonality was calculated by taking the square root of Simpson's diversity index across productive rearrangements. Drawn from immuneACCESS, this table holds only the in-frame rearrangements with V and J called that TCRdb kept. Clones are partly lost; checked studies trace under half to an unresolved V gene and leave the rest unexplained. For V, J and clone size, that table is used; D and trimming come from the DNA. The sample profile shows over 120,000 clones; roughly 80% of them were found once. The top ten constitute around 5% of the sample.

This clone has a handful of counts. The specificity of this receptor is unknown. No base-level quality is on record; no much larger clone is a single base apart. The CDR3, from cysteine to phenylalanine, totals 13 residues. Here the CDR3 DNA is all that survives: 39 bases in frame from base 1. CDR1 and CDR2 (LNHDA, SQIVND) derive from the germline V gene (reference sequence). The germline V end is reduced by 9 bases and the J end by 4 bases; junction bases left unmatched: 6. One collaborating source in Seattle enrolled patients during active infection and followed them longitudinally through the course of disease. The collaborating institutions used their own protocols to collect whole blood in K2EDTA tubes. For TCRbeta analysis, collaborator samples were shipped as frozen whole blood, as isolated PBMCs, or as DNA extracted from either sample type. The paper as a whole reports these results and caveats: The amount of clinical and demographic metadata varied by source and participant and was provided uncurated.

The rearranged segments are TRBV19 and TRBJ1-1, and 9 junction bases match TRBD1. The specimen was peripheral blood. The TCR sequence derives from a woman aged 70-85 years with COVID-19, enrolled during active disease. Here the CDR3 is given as CASSGQGRTEAFF. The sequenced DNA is TGTGCCAGCTCCGGACAGGGGCGCACTGAAGCTTTCTTT.